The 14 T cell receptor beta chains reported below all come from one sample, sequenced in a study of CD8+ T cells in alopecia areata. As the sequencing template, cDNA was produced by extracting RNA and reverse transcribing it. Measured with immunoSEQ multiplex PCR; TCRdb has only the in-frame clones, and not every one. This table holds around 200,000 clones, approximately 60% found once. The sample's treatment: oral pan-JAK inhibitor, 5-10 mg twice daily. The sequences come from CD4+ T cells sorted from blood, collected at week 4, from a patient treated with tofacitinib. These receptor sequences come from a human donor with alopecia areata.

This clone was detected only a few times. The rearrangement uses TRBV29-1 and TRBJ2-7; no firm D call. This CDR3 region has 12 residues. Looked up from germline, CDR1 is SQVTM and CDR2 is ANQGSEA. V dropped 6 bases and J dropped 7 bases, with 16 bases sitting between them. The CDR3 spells CSVGWKGREQYF. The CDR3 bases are TGCAGCGTCGGGTGGAAAGGGCGAGAGCAGTACTTC.

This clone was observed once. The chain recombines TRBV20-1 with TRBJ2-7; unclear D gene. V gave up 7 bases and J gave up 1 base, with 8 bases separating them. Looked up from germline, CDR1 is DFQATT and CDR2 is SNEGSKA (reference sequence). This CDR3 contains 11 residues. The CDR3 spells CSGAVSYEQYF. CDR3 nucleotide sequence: TGCAGTGGTGCTGTTTCCTACGAGCAGTACTTC.

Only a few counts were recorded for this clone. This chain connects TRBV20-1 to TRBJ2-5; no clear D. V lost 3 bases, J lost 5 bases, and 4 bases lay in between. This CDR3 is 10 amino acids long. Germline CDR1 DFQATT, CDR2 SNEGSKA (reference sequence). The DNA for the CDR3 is TGCAGTGCTAGTTTGGAGACCCAGTACTTC. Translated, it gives CSASLETQYF.

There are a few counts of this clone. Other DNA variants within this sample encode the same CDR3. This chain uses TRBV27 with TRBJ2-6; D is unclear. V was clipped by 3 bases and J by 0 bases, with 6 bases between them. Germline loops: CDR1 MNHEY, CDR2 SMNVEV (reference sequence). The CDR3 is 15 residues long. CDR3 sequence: CASSFLSSGANVLTF. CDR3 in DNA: TGTGCCAGCAGTTTTTTAAGCTCTGGGGCCAACGTCCTGACTTTC.

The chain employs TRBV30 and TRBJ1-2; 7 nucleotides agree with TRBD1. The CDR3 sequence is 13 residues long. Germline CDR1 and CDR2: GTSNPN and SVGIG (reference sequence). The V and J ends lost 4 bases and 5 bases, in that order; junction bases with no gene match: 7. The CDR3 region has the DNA TGTGCCTGGACGGGCAGGGGGGCATATGGCTACACCTTC. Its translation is CAWTGRGAYGYTF.

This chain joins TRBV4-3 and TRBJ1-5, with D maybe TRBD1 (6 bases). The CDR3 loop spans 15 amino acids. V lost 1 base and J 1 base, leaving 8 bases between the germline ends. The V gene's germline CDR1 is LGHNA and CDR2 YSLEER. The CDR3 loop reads CASSQGGGSNQPQHF. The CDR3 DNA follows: TGCGCCAGCAGCCAAGGAGGGGGAAGCAATCAGCCCCAGCATTTT.

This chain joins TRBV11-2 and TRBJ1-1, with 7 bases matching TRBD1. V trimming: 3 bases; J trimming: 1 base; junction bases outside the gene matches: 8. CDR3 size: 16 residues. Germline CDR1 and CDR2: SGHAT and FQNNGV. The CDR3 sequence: CASSFPQGYTNTEAFF. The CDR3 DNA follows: TGTGCCAGCAGCTTCCCACAGGGGTATACGAACACTGAAGCTTTCTTT.

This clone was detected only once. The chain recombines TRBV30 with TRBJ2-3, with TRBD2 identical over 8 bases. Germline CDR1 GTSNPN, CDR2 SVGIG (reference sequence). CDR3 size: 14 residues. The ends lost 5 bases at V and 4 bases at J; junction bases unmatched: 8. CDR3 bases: TGTGCCTGGCGTAGCGGGATGCTCGCAGATACGCAGTATTTT. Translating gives CAWRSGMLADTQYF.

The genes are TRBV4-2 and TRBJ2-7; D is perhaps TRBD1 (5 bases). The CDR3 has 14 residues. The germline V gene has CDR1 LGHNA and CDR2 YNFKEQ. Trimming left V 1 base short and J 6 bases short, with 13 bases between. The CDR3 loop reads CASSQVPYRREQYF. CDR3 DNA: TGTGCCAGCAGCCAAGTCCCCTACAGGCGCGAGCAGTACTTC.

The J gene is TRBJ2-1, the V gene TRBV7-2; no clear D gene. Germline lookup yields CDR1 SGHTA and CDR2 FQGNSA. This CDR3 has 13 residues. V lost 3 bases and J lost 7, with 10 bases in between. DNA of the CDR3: TGTGCCAGCAGCTTTGGGCCCTTGAATGAGCAGTTCTTC. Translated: CASSFGPLNEQFF.

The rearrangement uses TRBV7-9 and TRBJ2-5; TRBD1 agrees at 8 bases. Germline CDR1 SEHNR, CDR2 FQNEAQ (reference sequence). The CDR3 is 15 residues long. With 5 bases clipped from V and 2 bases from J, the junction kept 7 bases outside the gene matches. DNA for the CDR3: TGTGCCAGCAGCCGAGGTGGGACAGGACAAGAGACCCAGTACTTC. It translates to CASSRGGTGQETQYF.

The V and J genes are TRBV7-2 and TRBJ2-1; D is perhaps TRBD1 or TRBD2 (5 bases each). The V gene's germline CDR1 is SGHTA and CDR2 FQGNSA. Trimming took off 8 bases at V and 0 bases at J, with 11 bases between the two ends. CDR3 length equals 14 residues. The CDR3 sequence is CASGATNSYNEQFF. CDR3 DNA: TGTGCCAGCGGGGCGACTAACTCCTACAATGAGCAGTTCTTC.

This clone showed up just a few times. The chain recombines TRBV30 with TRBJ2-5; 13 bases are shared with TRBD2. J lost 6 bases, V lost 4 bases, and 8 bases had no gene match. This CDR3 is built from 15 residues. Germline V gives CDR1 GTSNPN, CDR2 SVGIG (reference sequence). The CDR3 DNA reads TGTGCCTGGATCCCCCGGACTAGCGGGAGTCAGACCCAGTACTTC. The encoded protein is CAWIPRTSGSQTQYF.

The CDR3 reads CASSRIAAQQFF. The CDR3 region has the DNA TGTGCCAGCAGTCGCATAGCGGCTCAGCAGTTCTTC. V is TRBV7-2 and J is TRBJ2-1, with a tentative D call TRBD2 (6 bases). Germline CDR1 SGHTA, CDR2 FQGNSA. This CDR3 has 12 residues. V shed 6 bases and J shed 11 bases, with 14 bases lying between them.